These 16 T cell receptor beta chains originate from one sample sequenced in a study of human CD8 memory T cell subsets (dated by TCRdb to 2018 to 2020). A Human TCR Profiling Kit was used to prepare UMI-labeled 5' RACE TCRbeta libraries. The reads, reprocessed by TCRdb, yield one row per CDR3 protein sequence and no DNA. The sample's table covers about 3,700 distinct CDR3 sequences. Around 21% of the sample is taken by the ten largest. Input material: CD8+ T cells from PBMCs. The source of these receptors is a human donor in good health.

The rearrangement joins TRBV6-1 to TRBJ2-7. CDR3 length: 12 amino acids. CDR1 is MNHNS and CDR2 is SASEGT in the germline V gene. The CDR3: CASSDSSYEQYF.

This chain uses TRBV7-8 with TRBJ2-2; there is no DNA to check the TCRdb D call of TRBD2. Germline CDR1 and CDR2: SGHVS and FQNEAQ. The CDR3 length is 15 residues. Here the CDR3 reads CASSLAGAGTGELFF.

Frequency places this clonotype as medium-sized. CDR3 region: CSVEVESDTLGEQFF. The chain has TRBV29-1 and TRBJ2-1; TCRdb's assignment of TRBD1 cannot be checked, as there is no DNA. This CDR3 has 15 amino acids. Germline V lookup: CDR1 SQVTM, CDR2 ANQGSEA.

Measured by frequency, this clonotype is medium-sized. V is TRBV28 and J is TRBJ2-7; the TCRdb D gene call, TRBD1, has no DNA to confirm it. The CDR3 loop spans 13 amino acids. Per germline, CDR1 MDHEN and CDR2 SYDVKM. The CDR3 sequence is CASSTVTGDEQYF. Combining the CDR3 with reference TRBV28 and TRBJ2-7 gives the whole variable domain DVKVTQSSRYLVKRTGEKVFLECVQDMDHENMFWYRQDPGLGLRLIYFSYDVKMKEKGDIPEGYSVSREKKERFSLILESASTNQTSMYLCASSTVTGDEQYFGPGTRLTVT.

V gene TRBV6-5 combines with J gene TRBJ2-5; TCRdb returns TRBD1, unconfirmable since there is no DNA. Germline values: CDR1 MNHEY, CDR2 SVGAGI. The length of the CDR3 is 14 residues. The CDR3 loop is CASRYTGSGETQYF.

This clonotype is deemed medium-sized by its frequency. The genes are TRBV28 and TRBJ1-6; TCRdb returns TRBD1, unconfirmable since there is no DNA. CDR1 is MDHEN, CDR2 SYDVKM, per germline. The CDR3 sequence is 12 residues long. CDR3 region: CASSGPRGPLHF.

This clonotype is labeled medium-sized (0.01 to 0.1%) based on frequency. The V and J genes are TRBV29-1 and TRBJ2-1; checking the TCRdb D call of TRBD2 is not possible without DNA. CDR3 length equals 11 residues. The V gene's germline CDR1 is SQVTM and CDR2 ANQGSEA. The CDR3 sequence is CSVEGGGEQFF.

The CDR3 spells CASSLGPSAGMGNIQYF. The V and J genes are TRBV7-2 and TRBJ2-4; TCRdb reports TRBD2, a call that lacks DNA to check it against. The CDR3 runs to 17 residues. The germline V gene has CDR1 SGHTA and CDR2 FQGNSA.

V and J are TRBV11-2 and TRBJ1-6; TCRdb names TRBD1, which stays unverified in the absence of DNA. The germline CDR1 and CDR2 sequences are SGHAT and FQNNGV. The CDR3 spans 21 residues. CDR3 residues: CASSLEGSGQGVNSYNSPLHF.

The chain uses TRBV24-1 and TRBJ2-2. The CDR3 consists of 13 residues. Germline V gene lookup returns CDR1 KGHDR and CDR2 SFDVKD. CDR3 residues: CATSDLGAGELFF.

This sequence joins TRBV20-1 and TRBJ1-1; TCRdb lists TRBD1, though no DNA is available to test this call. Germline V gene lookup returns CDR1 DFQATT and CDR2 SNEGSKA (reference sequence). CDR3 size: 11 residues. The CDR3 here is CSPRENTEAFF.

The chain uses TRBV9 and TRBJ2-1; TCRdb's D gene call, TRBD2, goes unchecked for lack of DNA. Germline lookup yields CDR1 SGDLS and CDR2 YYNGEE. The CDR3 covers 15 residues. CDR3 sequence reads: CASSVDGLPFNEQFF. Variable domain in full (rest from reference TRBV9 and TRBJ2-1): DSGVTQTPKHLITATGQRVTLRCSPRSGDLSVYWYQQSLDQGLQFLIQYYNGEERAKGNILERFSAQQFPDLHSELNLSSLELGDSALYFCASSVDGLPFNEQFFGPGTRLTVL.

The chain uses TRBV20-1 and TRBJ1-5; the D call from TCRdb, TRBD1, cannot be confirmed without DNA. From germline, CDR1 is DFQATT and CDR2 SNEGSKA (reference sequence). The CDR3 sequence is 17 residues long. The CDR3 spells CSAIRQGAESEPQPQHF.

This chain connects TRBV19 to TRBJ2-1; TCRdb names TRBD1, which stays unverified in the absence of DNA. The CDR3 extends over 15 amino acids. In germline, CDR1 is LNHDA, CDR2 SQIVND (reference sequence). CDR3 amino acids: CASSIQGSSYNEQFF.

The rearrangement joins TRBV20-1 to TRBJ1-2; TCRdb reports TRBD1, a call that lacks DNA to check it against. Germline assignment: CDR1 DFQATT and CDR2 SNEGSKA (reference sequence). CDR3 length: 14 amino acids. CDR3 in amino acids: CSALQNRDLYGYTF.

This clonotype ranks as large in terms of frequency. The CDR3 loop is CASSLGTSGEQYF. The chain couples TRBV27 to TRBJ2-7; with no DNA, the TCRdb D assignment of TRBD2 cannot be verified. The CDR3 is made up of 13 amino acids. Germline loops: CDR1 MNHEY, CDR2 SMNVEV (reference sequence).